Sequencing of this TCR beta chain was carried out in a study of T cell changes during pregnancy in multiple sclerosis. The method was immunoSEQ multiplex PCR; TCRdb's version includes in-frame clones alone and lacks a portion of them. Of fewer than 45,000 clones listed, about nine tenths are singletons. From germline, CDR1 is SGHVS and CDR2 FNYEAQ. Trimming took 4 bases from V and 8 from J, leaving 21 bases between them. The CDR3 is 16 amino acids. This sample comprised CD4+ T cells from peripheral blood mononuclear cells, obtained in the second trimester of pregnancy. This chain connects TRBV7-6 to TRBJ2-4; a weak D match, TRBD1 (7 bases). The receptor's source is a female donor in good health, enrolled as a control in a pregnancy study. This CDR3 is CASSSRGTAKRDIQYF. CDR3 bases: TGTGCCAGCAGCTCCCGTGGGACAGCTAAGCGGGACATTCAGTACTTC.